This TCR beta chain comes out of a study of blood T cell repertoires in COVID-19. Sequencing was performed with immunoSEQ multiplex PCR; in TCRdb, only in-frame clones are kept and a portion is missing. The sample holds around 150,000 clones, approximately 80% seen once. Looked up from germline, CDR1 is MNHEY and CDR2 is SVGAGI. The CDR3 covers 14 residues. V gave up 4 bases and J gave up 4 bases; unmatched junction bases: 6. This sequence originates from a human donor in a cohort sampled during active COVID-19. The chain links TRBV6-5 to TRBJ1-2; 7 bases map to TRBD1. Sequenced material: peripheral blood. CDR3 sequence reads: CASSSGDRFYGYTF. CDR3 DNA sequence: TGTGCCAGCAGTTCTGGGGACAGATTCTATGGCTACACCTTC.